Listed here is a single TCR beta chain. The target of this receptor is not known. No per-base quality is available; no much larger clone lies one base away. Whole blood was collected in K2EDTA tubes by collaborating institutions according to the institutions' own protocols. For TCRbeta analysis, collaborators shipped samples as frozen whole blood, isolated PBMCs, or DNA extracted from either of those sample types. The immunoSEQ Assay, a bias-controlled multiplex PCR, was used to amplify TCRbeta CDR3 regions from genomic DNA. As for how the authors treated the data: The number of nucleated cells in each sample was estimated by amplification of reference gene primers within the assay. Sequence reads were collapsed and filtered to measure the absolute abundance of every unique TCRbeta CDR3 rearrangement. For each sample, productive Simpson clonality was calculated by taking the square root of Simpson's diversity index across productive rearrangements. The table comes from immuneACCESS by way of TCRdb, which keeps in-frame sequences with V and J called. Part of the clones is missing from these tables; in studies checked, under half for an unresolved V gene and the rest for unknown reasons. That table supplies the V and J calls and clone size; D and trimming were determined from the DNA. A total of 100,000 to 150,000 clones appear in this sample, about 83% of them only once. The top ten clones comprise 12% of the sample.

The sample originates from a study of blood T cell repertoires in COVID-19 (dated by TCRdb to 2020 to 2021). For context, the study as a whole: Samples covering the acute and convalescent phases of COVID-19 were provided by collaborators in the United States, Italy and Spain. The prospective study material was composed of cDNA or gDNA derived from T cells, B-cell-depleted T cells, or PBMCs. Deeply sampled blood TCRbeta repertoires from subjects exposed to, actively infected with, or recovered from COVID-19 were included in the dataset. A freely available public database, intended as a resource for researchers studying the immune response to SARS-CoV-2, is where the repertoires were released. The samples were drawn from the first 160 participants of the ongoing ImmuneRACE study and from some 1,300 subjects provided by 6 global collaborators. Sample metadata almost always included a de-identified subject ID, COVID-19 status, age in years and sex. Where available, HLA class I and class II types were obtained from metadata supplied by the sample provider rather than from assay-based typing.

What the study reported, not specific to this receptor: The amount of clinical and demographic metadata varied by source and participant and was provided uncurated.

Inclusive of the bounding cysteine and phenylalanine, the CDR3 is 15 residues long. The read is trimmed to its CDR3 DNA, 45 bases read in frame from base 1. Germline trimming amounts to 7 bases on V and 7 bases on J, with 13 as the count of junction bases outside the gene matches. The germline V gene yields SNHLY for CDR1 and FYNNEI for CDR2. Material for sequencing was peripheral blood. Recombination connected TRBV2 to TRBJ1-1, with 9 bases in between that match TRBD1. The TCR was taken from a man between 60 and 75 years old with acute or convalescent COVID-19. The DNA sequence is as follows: TGTGCCAGCAAGGACAGGGGTATTCAATTTTATGAAGCTTTCTTT. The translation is CASKDRGIQFYEAFF.